A selection of T cell receptor beta chains follows, all from one sample in a study of T cell clonotyping in hematopoietic cell transplantation. Sequencing used immunoSEQ multiplex PCR; TCRdb keeps in-frame clones, though not all of them. Counted here are roughly 46,000 clones, about four fifths occurring once; the ten biggest clones make up about 5.3%. This specimen consisted of peripheral blood mononuclear cells, obtained before stem cell transplant. The receptors were sampled from a man aged 60 to 69 with myelodysplastic syndrome. Some clones in this sample may be carry-over from other donors' samples. Both conserved end residues are trimmed from each CDR3. Each record gives: J gene, clone size, V gene, CDR3 protein. Size values are once, few and many counts, or a class for expanded clones, and some rows have none.

TRBJ2-1	few	TRBV11-3	ASSLRGHNEQF
TRBJ2-7	-	TRBV9	ASSRASGGQSSYEQY
TRBJ1-2	-	TRBV28	ASSYRGAWVFGYT
TRBJ1-5	few	TRBV4-3	ASSQEHANQPQH
TRBJ2-7	-	TRBV11-3	ASSLGLGEAEQY
TRBJ1-1	-	TRBV29-1	SAPTGTMNTEAF
TRBJ1-2	-	TRBV7-2	ASSPGGSNYGYT
TRBJ2-3	-	TRBV14	ASSQDYRSYHTQY
TRBJ2-7	-	TRBV28	ASSLVSLVGQLSYEQY
TRBJ2-2	-	TRBV2	ASQGQGMTGELF
TRBJ2-7	-	TRBV6-5	ASSYGTSGGAYEQY
TRBJ2-2	once	TRBV19	ASSRGQNTGELF
TRBJ1-1	-	TRBV19	ASSIILNTEAF
TRBJ2-3	-	TRBV2	ANLQGTDTQY
TRBJ2-1	few	TRBV14	ASSQLGTGGDNEQF
TRBJ2-5	-	TRBV7-9	ASSSSRWGVQETQY
TRBJ2-4	few	TRBV7-2	ASSSTGTSDQY
TRBJ2-2	-	TRBV11-2	ASSPDRASGELF
TRBJ2-1	-	TRBV5-4	ASSLDGATYNEQF
TRBJ1-2	once	TRBV29-1	SVQTGPGGYT
TRBJ1-3	-	TRBV7-2	ASSSPGGAGNTIY
TRBJ2-2	-	TRBV29-1	SAHRDSNTGELF
TRBJ2-2	once	TRBV9	ASSDRGRANTGELF
TRBJ2-3	-	TRBV7-8	ASSFRTGAGTDTQY
TRBJ1-3	-	TRBV27	ASSLGGGALSGNTIY
TRBJ2-1	-	TRBV4-3	ASSQDLPVAYNEQF
TRBJ2-3	-	TRBV30	AGVSGAGTQY
TRBJ2-2	-	TRBV7-2	ASTRGGPNTGELF
TRBJ1-2	-	TRBV2	ASRTGSGYT
TRBJ2-7	once	TRBV19	ASSAGQGGTYEQY
TRBJ2-7	-	TRBV5-1	ASRTGEGYEQY
TRBJ1-2	-	TRBV27	ASSDTGLRAQGYT
TRBJ1-4	few	TRBV27	ASSFGGPNEKLF
TRBJ2-1	-	TRBV7-6	ASSFGRVGNEQF
TRBJ2-2	few	TRBV2	ASSANTGELF
TRBJ2-1	-	TRBV5-8	ASSLLVSYNEQF
TRBJ2-1	-	TRBV30	AWTRGNEQF
TRBJ1-2	-	TRBV7-8	ASDQGYGRGGVGYT
TRBJ1-3	-	TRBV19	ASRTEGNTIY
TRBJ1-2	-	TRBV19	ASSMDRNYGYT
TRBJ2-7	-	TRBV6-5	ASSARDKTYEQY